Included here is one T cell receptor beta chain sequence, with context. In assigning cohorts, the study relied on participant-reported clinical history. The recovered donors of Cohort 3 showed two negative PCRs, clearance, or symptom resolution. The source of the sample is a study of blood T cell repertoires in COVID-19. Study in general: Sources were T cells, B-cell-depleted T cells, or PBMCs; the material itself was cDNA or gDNA.

Trimming took off 6 bases at V and 1 base at J, with 9 bases between the two ends. This CDR3 has 13 residues. Germline V CDR1 and CDR2: KGHSH, LQKENI. Authors' processing steps: Researchers report that nucleated cell counts were estimated from reference gene primer amplification. Some clones are missing from TCRdb's copy, which holds only in-frame ones; the method was immunoSEQ multiplex PCR. That table furnishes V, J and clone size, whereas the DNA furnished D and trimming. The data show roughly 200,000 clones, 88% seen once. The genes are TRBV18 and TRBJ1-1; D possibly corresponds to TRBD1 (6 bases). The sample taken for sequencing was PBMCs or T cells enriched from blood (not recorded which). This clonotype was sampled from a woman aged 25 to 39 who had recovered from COVID-19. In DNA, the CDR3 is TGTGCCAGCTCCTCAGGGGAGAACACTGAAGCTTTCTTT. This translates into CASSSGENTEAFF.